The rows below give T cell receptor beta chains drawn from one sample of a study of spatial heterogeneity in lung cancer. Each CDR3 protein gets one entry after TCRdb re-called the 5' RACE reads with MiXCR. The data show 4,000 or so distinct CDR3 sequences, less than 8.5% seen once. Here the sequenced sample was lung tumor tissue, taken at surgery. Receptors originate from a male donor with early-stage non-small cell lung cancer. The CDR3 runs from the conserved cysteine through the conserved F or W. The D gene is left open where the match is weak. Size is stated for part of the rows, as once, few or many counts, or as a class when the clone is expanded.

J: TRBJ2-3
size: medium-sized
V: TRBV19
D: NA
CDR3: CASSIDRTSTDTQYF
DNA: TGTGCCAGTAGTATTGACAGGACCTCCACAGATACGCAGTATTTT

J: TRBJ2-5
size: many
V: TRBV9
D: TRBD2
CDR3: CASSVGGAEETQYF
DNA: TGTGCCAGCAGCGTCGGGGGGGCCGAGGAGACCCAGTACTTC

J: TRBJ2-1
size: medium-sized
V: TRBV12-3/TRBV12-4
D: TRBD1
CDR3: CASTPATGDLYNEQFF
DNA: TGTGCCAGCACTCCCGCGACAGGGGACCTCTACAATGAGCAGTTCTTC

J: TRBJ1-6
size: many
V: TRBV18
D: NA
CDR3: CASSPLGGLNSPLHF
DNA: TGTGCCAGCTCACCACTGGGGGGGTTAAATTCACCCCTCCACTTT

J: TRBJ2-1
size: few
V: TRBV24-1
D: NA
CDR3: CATGRMSSYNEQFF
DNA: TGTGCCACCGGACGGATGAGCTCCTACAATGAGCAGTTCTTC

J: TRBJ2-1
size: medium-sized
V: TRBV11-2
D: TRBD2
CDR3: CASSRRLAGVYNEQFF
DNA: TGTGCCAGCAGCCGAAGACTAGCGGGAGTCTACAATGAGCAGTTCTTC

J: TRBJ2-7
size: medium-sized
V: TRBV7-8
D: NA
CDR3: CASSLAGSYEQYF
DNA: TGTGCCAGCAGCTTAGCCGGGTCCTACGAGCAGTACTTC

J: TRBJ1-5
size: medium-sized
V: TRBV12-3/TRBV12-4
D: NA
CDR3: CASSFSSGQPQHF
DNA: TGTGCCAGCAGTTTCAGCTCGGGCCAGCCCCAGCATTTT

J: TRBJ2-3
size: many
V: TRBV24-1
D: TRBD1
CDR3: CATSDLRTGKNGDTQYF
DNA: TGTGCCACCAGTGATCTGAGGACAGGGAAGAATGGAGATACGCAGTATTTT

J: TRBJ2-7
size: medium-sized
V: TRBV9
D: TRBD1
CDR3: CASSPSGQLGGEQYF
DNA: TGTGCCAGCAGCCCCTCGGGACAGCTAGGAGGAGAGCAGTACTTC

J: TRBJ2-1
size: many
V: TRBV2
D: TRBD2
CDR3: CASSGSRSGRAWGDEQFF
DNA: TGTGCCAGCAGTGGTTCGAGAAGCGGGAGGGCCTGGGGTGATGAGCAGTTCTTC

J: TRBJ1-5
size: NA
V: TRBV20-1
D: NA
CDR3: CSARDRRGFYSNQPQHF
DNA: TGCAGTGCTAGAGATCGGCGCGGATTCTATAGCAATCAGCCCCAGCATTTT

J: TRBJ2-3
size: medium-sized
V: TRBV9
D: TRBD2
CDR3: CASSVGTSGGVAADTQYF
DNA: TGTGCCAGCAGCGTTGGGACTAGCGGGGGAGTTGCGGCAGATACGCAGTATTTT

J: TRBJ2-1
size: many
V: TRBV7-9
D: TRBD2
CDR3: CASSPRLAYWNEQFF
DNA: TGTGCCAGCAGCCCACGACTAGCGTATTGGAATGAGCAGTTCTTC

J: TRBJ2-7
size: medium-sized
V: TRBV29-1
D: TRBD1
CDR3: CSVRDRASSYEQYF
DNA: TGCAGCGTTCGGGACAGGGCTAGCTCCTACGAGCAGTACTTC

J: TRBJ2-3
size: medium-sized
V: TRBV14
D: NA
CDR3: CASSLPGQTDTQYF
DNA: TGTGCCAGCAGCCTACCCGGACAGACAGATACGCAGTATTTT

J: TRBJ2-7
size: NA
V: TRBV7-6
D: NA
CDR3: CASSPGPNYEQYF
DNA: TGTGCCAGCAGCCCGGGACCGAACTACGAGCAGTACTTC

J: TRBJ2-5
size: medium-sized
V: TRBV7-2
D: NA
CDR3: CASSFSQAKETQYF
DNA: TGTGCCAGCAGCTTTAGCCAGGCTAAAGAGACCCAGTACTTC

J: TRBJ2-5
size: medium-sized
V: TRBV27
D: TRBD2
CDR3: CASSPPRGSGGDETQYF
DNA: TGTGCCAGCAGTCCACCTCGTGGCAGCGGGGGGGATGAGACCCAGTACTTC

J: TRBJ1-5
size: many
V: TRBV6-2/TRBV6-3
D: NA
CDR3: CASSYGGPQHF
DNA: TGTGCCAGCAGTTACGGGGGGCCCCAGCATTTT

J: TRBJ1-1
size: medium-sized
V: TRBV7-8
D: TRBD1
CDR3: CASSPRGDRVNTEAFF
DNA: TGTGCCAGCAGCCCTAGGGGGGACAGGGTGAACACTGAAGCTTTCTTT

J: TRBJ1-6
size: many
V: TRBV20-1
D: NA
CDR3: CSARASRNNSPLHF
DNA: TGCAGTGCTAGAGCCAGCAGGAATAATTCACCCCTCCACTTT

J: TRBJ2-7
size: NA
V: TRBV7-8
D: NA
CDR3: CASSLGRNYEQYF
DNA: TGTGCCAGCAGCTTGGGGAGAAACTACGAGCAGTACTTC

J: TRBJ2-7
size: medium-sized
V: TRBV18
D: TRBD1
CDR3: CASSPLGQNHEQYF
DNA: TGTGCCAGCTCACCACTGGGACAGAATCACGAGCAGTACTTC

J: TRBJ1-1
size: few
V: TRBV5-1
D: NA
CDR3: CASSLNSQGTEAFF
DNA: TGCGCCAGCAGCTTGAACAGCCAGGGCACTGAAGCTTTCTTT

J: TRBJ2-7
size: few
V: TRBV6-6
D: TRBD1
CDR3: CASSRWGQGSYEQYF
DNA: TGTGCCAGCAGCCGCTGGGGACAGGGATCCTACGAGCAGTACTTC

J: TRBJ2-3
size: medium-sized
V: TRBV12-3/TRBV12-4
D: NA
CDR3: CASIFSDSFTDTQYF
DNA: TGTGCCAGCATCTTCTCTGACAGCTTCACAGATACGCAGTATTTT

J: TRBJ2-1
size: few
V: TRBV29-1
D: NA
CDR3: CSVGGPLGQFF
DNA: TGCAGCGTGGGGGGCCCTCTGGGGCAGTTCTTC